This T cell receptor beta chain comes out of a study of beta chain features in type 1 diabetes. Whole-study results and caveats: Type 1 diabetes patients showed a moderate but significant shortening of TCRB CDR3s in all four CD4+ subsets.

The study reverse transcribed the entire isolated RNA, so it sequenced expressed TCRB transcripts. Sequencing used immunoSEQ multiplex PCR; TCRdb keeps in-frame clones, though not all of them. Of 60,000 to 75,000 clones in the sample, about 50% were seen once. Each of the CD4+ naive, central memory, regulatory and stem cell-like memory populations was sorted via CD45RO/CCR7/CD25/CD127/CD95/CD27. As for this clone: Its antigen is as yet unknown.

The junction had 10 bases not matched to a gene; V was cut back by 8 bases and J by 6 bases. The CDR3 runs to 13 residues. Germline V gives CDR1 WSHSY, CDR2 SAAADI. J is TRBJ2-7 and V is TRBV10-2; 7 bases agree with TRBD1. The source material was central memory CD4+ T cells from blood. The receptor comes from a young man with type 1 diabetes. The CDR3: CASLGTAAAEQYF. For the CDR3, the DNA is TGCGCCAGCCTCGGGACAGCGGCGGCCGAGCAGTACTTC.